The next 23 T cell receptor beta chains were all read from a single sample in a study of blood T cells in healthy people across ages. With a J-beta primer mix and a sample-barcoded 5' primer, a second PCR ran about 7 to 11 cycles. One entry per CDR3 protein results from TCRdb running MiXCR on the 5' RACE reads. The table has approximately 1,700,000 distinct CDR3 sequences, roughly two fifths seen once. The sequenced material came from blood. The receptors originated from a human donor in good health.

This clonotype came up a few times. The J gene is TRBJ1-1, the V gene TRBV7-2; 7 bases line up with TRBD1. This CDR3 contains 14 residues. Germline V CDR1 and CDR2: SGHTA, FQGNSA. The junction had 11 bases not matched to a gene; V was cut back by 5 bases and J by 8 bases. The CDR3 bases are TGTGCCAGCAGCCCCACAGGGGTCCCGGGGGAAGCTTTCTTT. The encoded protein is CASSPTGVPGEAFF.

The rearrangement links TRBV5-1 to TRBJ1-2; D gene ambiguous. V gave up 2 bases and J gave up 4 bases, with 15 bases separating them. CDR3 length equals 15 residues. Germline V gene sequence: CDR1 SGHRS, CDR2 YFSETQ. The CDR3 sequence: CASSLRADGSYGYTF. The CDR3 DNA is TGCGCCAGCAGCTTAAGGGCGGACGGTAGCTATGGCTACACCTTC.

This clonotype was counted only a few times. This chain links TRBV10-3 with TRBJ2-4; 9 nucleotides line up with TRBD2. The V gene end was trimmed by 1 base and the J gene end by 4 bases; junction bases not matched to a gene: 5. Germline lookup yields CDR1 ENHRY and CDR2 SYGVKD. This CDR3 has 16 amino acids. Written as DNA, the CDR3 is TGTGCCATCAGTGAGTTCCCAGCGGGGGGAAAAAACATTCAGTACTTC. Translating it yields CAISEFPAGGKNIQYF.

This rearrangement joins TRBV29-1 to TRBJ1-2; no clear D. Trimming shortened V by 4 bases and J by 0 bases, and 9 bases separated the two germline ends. The CDR3 length is 13 residues. Germline lookup yields CDR1 SQVTM and CDR2 ANQGSEA. The CDR3 sequence: CSVVRVANYGYTF. CDR3 sequence (DNA): TGCAGCGTTGTGAGGGTTGCTAACTATGGCTACACCTTC.

This clonotype was found once. The chain couples TRBV20-1 to TRBJ1-6; unclear D gene. Germline lookup yields CDR1 DFQATT and CDR2 SNEGSKA (reference sequence). The CDR3 has 14 residues. Trimming cost V 0 bases and J 4 bases, with 7 bases left between them. The chain's CDR3 is CSAREAAYNSPLHF. CDR3 DNA sequence: TGCAGTGCTAGAGAAGCCGCTTATAATTCACCCCTCCACTTT.

This clonotype was counted only a few times. This chain links TRBV20-1 with TRBJ1-1; no firm D call. The CDR3 is 14 residues long. Per germline, CDR1 DFQATT and CDR2 SNEGSKA (reference sequence). V gave up 0 bases and J gave up 7 bases, with 15 bases separating them. The CDR3 loop reads CSARDGTGSIEAFF. CDR3 DNA: TGCAGTGCTAGAGATGGAACGGGGAGTATTGAAGCTTTCTTT.

In this sample, this clonotype turned up many times. The CDR3 nucleotides read TGCGCCAGCAGCCTTCGGGACTTCCAAGAGACCCAGTACTTC. Translating gives CASSLRDFQETQYF. The chain joins TRBV4-3 to TRBJ2-5, with a weak D call TRBD2 (6 bases). V was clipped by 4 bases and J by 1 base, with 10 bases between them. The V gene's germline CDR1 is LGHNA and CDR2 YSLEER. CDR3 length equals 14 residues.

A remark on this clonotype: One end of the junction fails to match germline, which may point to a read error. The J gene is TRBJ2-1, the V gene TRBV24-1; possible D gene TRBD2, 5 bases. CDR3 length: 14 residues. Per germline, CDR1 KGHDR and CDR2 SFDVKD. CDR3 DNA: TGCGCCACCAGTGAGCGGCAGTCAAGCAATGAGCAGTTCTTC. Translated, it gives CATSERQSSNEQFF.

With respect to this clonotype: The junction differs from germline at one of its ends, possibly a read error. The rearrangement uses TRBV4-1 and TRBJ2-5; 8 bases map to TRBD2. The germline V gene has CDR1 MGHRA and CDR2 YSYEKL. The CDR3 has 17 amino acids. The CDR3 DNA sequence: TGCGCCAGCGGCCAAATCTTGTTTAGCGGGGTCCTAGAGACCCAGTACTTC. Translation gives CASGQILFSGVLETQYF.

The chain uses TRBV24-1 and TRBJ1-1, with 7 bases lining up with TRBD1. This CDR3 spans 13 amino acids. CDR1 and CDR2 from the germline V gene are KGHDR and SFDVKD. Trimming at V came to 11 bases and at J to 1 base, leaving 6 bases not matched to a gene. CDR3 amino acids: CAMKQGTNTEAFF. The CDR3 DNA follows: TGTGCCATGAAACAGGGGACGAACACTGAAGCTTTCTTT.

This chain links TRBV12-3 or TRBV12-4 with TRBJ2-1; TRBD2 agrees at 11 bases. The length of the CDR3 is 15 residues. V trimming: 6 bases; J trimming: 7 bases; junction bases outside the gene matches: 8. Here the CDR3 reads CASSLAGGLSNEQFF. The CDR3 DNA follows: TGTGCCAGCAGCCTAGCGGGGGGCCTGAGTAATGAGCAGTTCTTC.

This clonotype was counted a few times. V and J are TRBV5-5 and TRBJ2-4; 9 nucleotides agree with TRBD1. Near its end, the DNA agrees better with TRBJ2-5, so the J call may be wrong. Germline V CDR1 and CDR2: SGHKS, YYEKEE (reference sequence). This CDR3 is 16 amino acids long. CDR3 bases: TGTGCCAGCAGCTTAGCCGGGACAGGGTGGGGAGAGACCCAGTACTTC. Amino acids: CASSLAGTGWGETQYF.

With respect to this clonotype: A single base separates this from a much larger clone, so it may be a read error. The chain recombines TRBV7-9 with TRBJ2-6; D is ambiguous. Trimming removed 5 bases from V and 3 bases from J, with 8 bases in between. The length of the CDR3 is 14 residues. CDR1 SEHNR and CDR2 FQNEAQ come from the germline V gene (reference sequence). The CDR3: CASSMDLGANVLTF. CDR3 in DNA: TGTGCCAGCAGCATGGACCTTGGGGCCAACGTCCTGACTTTC.

The rearrangement links TRBV12-3 or TRBV12-4 to TRBJ2-5, with D possibly being TRBD2 (5 bases). V lost 7 bases, J lost 10 bases, and 22 bases lay in between. The CDR3 is 14 amino acids. The CDR3 region has the DNA TGTGCCAGCACCTTCAGGCTCCGGGAAGAGGTCCAGTACTTC. This gives the protein CASTFRLREEVQYF.

J is TRBJ1-2 and V is TRBV28; D unresolved. Trimming removed 10 bases from V and 0 bases from J, with 12 bases in between. The CDR3 has 13 residues. Germline assignment: CDR1 MDHEN and CDR2 SYDVKM. CDR3 sequence (DNA): TGTGCCACCTCTCAGAGACCTAACTATGGCTACACCTTC. This codes for CATSQRPNYGYTF.

This clonotype was detected a few times. This chain uses TRBV27 with TRBJ2-7, with a possible D match to TRBD2 (6 bases). V lost 0 bases and J lost 7, with 16 bases in between. The CDR3 covers 15 residues. The germline gives CDR1 MNHEY, CDR2 SMNVEV (reference sequence). The CDR3 loop is CASSLSSLAGREQYF. The CDR3, as DNA: TGTGCCAGCAGTTTATCGAGTCTGGCGGGAAGGGAGCAGTACTTC.

V and J are TRBV11-2 and TRBJ2-7; 8 bases line up with TRBD1. CDR1 is SGHAT and CDR2 is FQNNGV in the germline V gene. Trimming at V came to 7 bases and at J to 2 bases, leaving 13 bases not matched to a gene. The CDR3 consists of 16 residues. This CDR3 is CASTSGRQGKTYEQYF. CDR3 DNA: TGTGCCAGCACCTCCGGGCGACAGGGGAAAACCTACGAGCAGTACTTC.

The chain uses TRBV4-3 and TRBJ1-6; maybe TRBD1 (6 bases). This CDR3 spans 16 amino acids. The V gene's germline CDR1 is LGHNA and CDR2 YSLEER. The V gene lost 1 base and the J gene lost 7 bases, with 14 bases spanning the gap. CDR3 amino acids: CASSQGPWTENSPLHF. The CDR3 DNA sequence: TGCGCCAGCAGCCAAGGCCCCTGGACAGAAAATTCACCCCTCCACTTT.

This clonotype turned up a few times. The chain uses TRBV29-1 and TRBJ1-1; D is undetermined. CDR1 is SQVTM, CDR2 ANQGSEA, per germline. V shed 7 bases and J shed 5 bases, with 11 bases lying between them. The CDR3 extends over 11 amino acids. This chain's CDR3 is CSATGLTEAFF. CDR3 DNA sequence: TGCAGCGCGACGGGGTTGACTGAAGCTTTCTTT.

The sample holds a few counts of this clonotype. The rearrangement links TRBV3-1 to TRBJ2-1, with 7 positions matching TRBD2. Germline trimming cut 1 base from V and 5 bases from J; bases unmatched to any gene: 11. The CDR3 has 17 amino acids. In germline, CDR1 is LGHDT, CDR2 YNNKEL (reference sequence). CDR3: CASSQGLAEGIHNEQFF. CDR3 sequence (DNA): TGTGCCAGCAGCCAAGGGCTAGCGGAGGGGATCCACAATGAGCAGTTCTTC.

The genes are TRBV7-2 and TRBJ1-1; tentative D call: TRBD1 (6 bases). CDR3 length: 14 residues. Trimming stripped 2 bases from V and 5 bases from J, with 12 bases between. The germline gives CDR1 SGHTA, CDR2 FQGNSA. This chain's CDR3 is CASSLYRAGTEAFF. The CDR3 DNA reads TGTGCCAGCAGCTTATACAGGGCGGGAACTGAAGCTTTCTTT.

This clonotype was counted at least ten times. At one end the junction does not follow the germline gene, possibly because of a read error. The rearrangement links TRBV5-1 to TRBJ1-1; D is perhaps TRBD1 (5 bases). This CDR3 spans 14 amino acids. Germline values: CDR1 SGHRS, CDR2 YFSETQ. Here the CDR3 reads CASSLAGMNTEAFF. In DNA, the CDR3 is TGTGCCAGCAGCTTGGCAGGGATGAACACTGAAGCTTTCTTT.

This clonotype was seen ten or more times. The gene calls are TRBV4-3 and TRBJ2-1; 10 nucleotides align to TRBD2. There are 16 residues in the CDR3. CDR1 LGHNA and CDR2 YSLEER come from the germline V gene. The trim removed 0 bases at V and 8 bases at J, leaving 7 bases unmatched. The CDR3 spells CASSQEAGGLLDEQFF. CDR3 DNA sequence: TGCGCCAGCAGCCAAGAAGCGGGGGGGCTATTGGATGAGCAGTTCTTC.